This T cell receptor beta chain was captured in a study of breast tumors, draining lymph nodes, adjacent tissues. Study-level findings and limits: Luminal-like breast cancer showed significantly higher tumor–nontumor repertoire similarity than basal-like. The data were judged consistent with most tumor T cells coming from lymph node and expanding in tumor. Tumor repertoires ranked between lymph nodes and nontumor tissue in diversity, with V and J gene preferences. That most tumor T cells come from lymph nodes remained unproven.

This clonotype was seen ten or more times. Its matching antigen is unknown. Germline trimming cut 6 bases from V and 6 bases from J; bases unmatched to any gene: 6. Germline CDR1 is SGHDN and CDR2 is FVKESK. The CDR3 totals 13 residues. MiXCR was run by TCRdb on the multiplex PCR reads, yielding one entry per CDR3 protein. The profile shows about 230,000 distinct CDR3 sequences, less than 40% of them singletons. Samples came from axillary lymph nodes draining the breast cancer. The TCR originated in a female donor with breast cancer. Some clones in this sample may be carry-over from other donors' samples. J is TRBJ2-7 and V is TRBV14, with 9 bases identical to TRBD1. Sample: axillary lymph node tissue. The CDR3 nucleotides are TGTGCCAGCAGACATAGGACAGGGGTCGAGCAGTACTTC. It translates to CASRHRTGVEQYF.